This T cell receptor beta chain is drawn from a study of blood T cell repertoires in COVID-19. Study overall: Some COVID-19 samples were acute and others convalescent; all came from the United States, Italy and Spain.

The length of the CDR3 is 15 residues. The germline V gene encodes CDR1 MNHEY and CDR2 SVGAGI. J lost 5 bases, V lost 5 bases, and 10 bases had no gene match. Study processing details: Counts of nucleated cells, estimated from reference gene primer amplification, were obtained. Produced via immunoSEQ multiplex PCR; TCRdb's table is partial and in-frame only. The V and J calls and clone size were taken over from that table, and D and trimming were inferred from the DNA. The table records fewer than 400,000 clones, approximately 85% of them present only once. This chain joins TRBV6-5 and TRBJ2-5, with 8 bases that match TRBD1. The source of this sequence is a man aged 30 to 45 who had recovered from COVID-19. The sample comprised PBMCs or T cells enriched from blood (not recorded which). This chain's CDR3 is CASSNAGGAGETQYF. The CDR3 DNA follows: TGTGCCAGCAGTAACGCAGGGGGCGCCGGCGAGACCCAGTACTTC.